This TCR beta chain emerged from a study of blood T cell repertoires in COVID-19. Turning to the study itself: Acute-phase and convalescent COVID-19 samples originated in the United States, Italy and Spain. T cells, B-cell-depleted T cells, or PBMCs provided the cDNA or gDNA that served as material.

As handled by the study authors: Amplifying reference gene primers gave estimates of nucleated cell counts. Assay used: immunoSEQ multiplex PCR; TCRdb lists only in-frame clones, some missing. V, J and clone size are taken as reported in that table, and D and trimming were inferred from the DNA itself. The table includes around 300,000 clones, about 80% detected once. Germline V CDR1 and CDR2: SGHNT, YYREEE (reference sequence). J gave up 4 bases and V 4 bases, and 12 bases lay outside the gene matches. CDR3 length: 16 residues. The source is a woman between 45 and 60 years old who had recovered from COVID-19. The sample was peripheral blood. V is TRBV5-4 and J is TRBJ1-2; 8 bases align to TRBD1. As DNA, the CDR3 is TGTGCCAGCAGCCCGTCCGGGACAGGCAACATCTATGGCTACACCTTC. It is translated as CASSPSGTGNIYGYTF. Combining the CDR3 with reference TRBV5-4 and TRBJ1-2 gives the whole variable domain ETGVTQSPTHLIKTRGQQVTLRCSSQSGHNTVSWYQQALGQGPQFIFQYYREEENGRGNFPPRFSGLQFPNYSSELNVNALELDDSALYLCASSPSGTGNIYGYTFGSGTRLTVV.